What follows is one T cell receptor (beta chain) and its context. Its antigen is unidentified. All of the isolated RNA was reverse transcribed, so expressed TCRB transcripts were sequenced. Profiling relied on immunoSEQ multiplex PCR, and the TCRdb table lists in-frame clones only, not all of them. Of hundreds of thousands of clones detected, roughly 30% appear once; the ten largest clones hold about 0.065%. The data were taken from a study of beta chain features in type 1 diabetes. About the study: The number of sorted cells examined across all samples was around 99 million.

The study's findings and limits: PCR, the amplification step, might favor shorter templates, equally in patients and controls. Individuals with type 1 diabetes displayed fewer insertions and more deletions at VDJ junctions.

Unmatched junction bases numbered 0, after V lost 1 base and J lost 7 bases. The length of the CDR3 is 13 residues. Per the germline V gene, CDR1 is LGHNA and CDR2 is YNFKEQ. CD4+ naive, central memory, regulatory and stem cell-like memory cells were sorted via CD45RO/CCR7/CD25/CD127/CD95/CD27. This TCR was sampled from a man between 18 and 29 years old in good health. Material: naive CD4+ T cells from blood. The V call is TRBV4-2, the J call TRBJ2-1; 8 bases match TRBD2. Here the CDR3 DNA reads TGTGCCAGCAGCCAAGCGGGGGGGAATGAGCAGTTCTTC. Translated, it gives CASSQAGGNEQFF.